Shown below are 8 T cell receptor beta chains from a single sample sequenced in a study of shared clonotypes between healthy human individuals. The table came from immunoSEQ multiplex PCR; TCRdb's copy has only in-frame clones and leaves some out. Of more than 2,000,000 clones listed, around nine tenths are singletons. The sequencing sample was made of naive CD4+ T cells sorted from blood. Subset of the sample: CD45RA+ positively selected. These receptors all come from a man between 18 and 35 years old in good health.

V is TRBV6-1 and J is TRBJ2-7; possibly TRBD1 for D (5 bases). The V end lost 6 bases, the J end lost 5 bases, and 17 bases lay between the germline ends. The CDR3 length is 14 residues. Germline loops: CDR1 MNHNS, CDR2 SASEGT. This CDR3 reads CASSPDSPINEQYF. CDR3 bases: TGTGCCAGCAGCCCAGACAGCCCCATAAACGAGCAGTACTTC.

The CDR3 protein is CASSFNPISAKNIQYF. The CDR3 DNA is TGTGCCAGCAGTTTTAATCCCATCTCAGCCAAAAACATTCAGTACTTC. The chain is built from TRBV28 and TRBJ2-4; no definite D call. V lost 3 bases to trimming and J lost 0 bases, with 12 bases between them. The germline gives CDR1 MDHEN, CDR2 SYDVKM. This CDR3 is built from 16 residues. The whole variable domain, filled in from reference TRBV28 and TRBJ2-4, reads DVKVTQSSRYLVKRTGEKVFLECVQDMDHENMFWYRQDPGLGLRLIYFSYDVKMKEKGDIPEGYSVSREKKERFSLILESASTNQTSMYLCASSFNPISAKNIQYFGAGTRLSVL.

The gene calls are TRBV9 and TRBJ2-5, with D uncertain. The CDR3 runs to 14 residues. V lost 0 bases and J 4 bases, leaving 10 bases between the germline ends. CDR1 is SGDLS, CDR2 YYNGEE, per germline. The CDR3 region has the DNA TGTGCCAGCAGCGTAGATAAGGGTCGAGAGACCCAGTACTTC. This translates into CASSVDKGRETQYF.

V gene TRBV28 combines with J gene TRBJ1-6, with 10 bases that match TRBD1. CDR1 and CDR2 from the germline V gene are MDHEN and SYDVKM. V gave up 5 bases and J gave up 10 bases; unmatched junction bases: 8. CDR3 length equals 15 residues. CDR3 nucleotides: TGTGCCAGCAGTCCCCGGGGACAGGGGAGGTCACCCCTCCACTTT. It translates to CASSPRGQGRSPLHF. Full variable domain (rest looked up from reference TRBV28 and TRBJ1-6): DVKVTQSSRYLVKRTGEKVFLECVQDMDHENMFWYRQDPGLGLRLIYFSYDVKMKEKGDIPEGYSVSREKKERFSLILESASTNQTSMYLCASSPRGQGRSPLHFGNGTRLTVT.

V gene TRBV30 combines with J gene TRBJ1-4; unclear D gene. Trimming took off 2 bases at V and 1 base at J, with 8 bases between the two ends. Germline assignment: CDR1 GTSNPN and CDR2 SVGIG (reference sequence). The length of the CDR3 is 14 residues. The CDR3 reads CAWSLGLTNEKLFF. CDR3 nucleotide sequence: TGTGCCTGGAGTCTAGGGCTAACTAATGAAAAACTGTTTTTT.

V is TRBV7-2 and J is TRBJ2-3; D remains unclear. This CDR3 has 12 residues. Germline values: CDR1 SGHTA, CDR2 FQGNSA. Trimming cost V 5 bases and J 7 bases, with 10 bases left between them. The CDR3 reads CASSVGVYTQYF. CDR3 DNA: TGTGCCAGCAGCGTTGGAGTTTATACGCAGTATTTT.

This chain links TRBV10-3 with TRBJ2-7, with D maybe TRBD1 (6 bases). The germline gives CDR1 ENHRY, CDR2 SYGVKD. Trimming took 2 bases from V and 3 from J, leaving 14 bases between them. CDR3 length equals 15 residues. The CDR3 spells CAISETGQKSYEQYF. CDR3 DNA sequence: TGTGCCATCAGTGAGACAGGACAGAAAAGCTACGAGCAGTACTTC.

A note on this clone: This CDR3 is also generated by other DNA sequences in the sample. CDR3 sequence (DNA): TGTGCCATCAGTGAGACCGGAGAGACCCAGTACTTC. Translating gives CAISETGETQYF. V is TRBV10-3 and J is TRBJ2-5; D is unclear. This CDR3 region has 12 residues. V lost 2 bases and J lost 4, with 5 bases in between. From germline, CDR1 is ENHRY and CDR2 SYGVKD.